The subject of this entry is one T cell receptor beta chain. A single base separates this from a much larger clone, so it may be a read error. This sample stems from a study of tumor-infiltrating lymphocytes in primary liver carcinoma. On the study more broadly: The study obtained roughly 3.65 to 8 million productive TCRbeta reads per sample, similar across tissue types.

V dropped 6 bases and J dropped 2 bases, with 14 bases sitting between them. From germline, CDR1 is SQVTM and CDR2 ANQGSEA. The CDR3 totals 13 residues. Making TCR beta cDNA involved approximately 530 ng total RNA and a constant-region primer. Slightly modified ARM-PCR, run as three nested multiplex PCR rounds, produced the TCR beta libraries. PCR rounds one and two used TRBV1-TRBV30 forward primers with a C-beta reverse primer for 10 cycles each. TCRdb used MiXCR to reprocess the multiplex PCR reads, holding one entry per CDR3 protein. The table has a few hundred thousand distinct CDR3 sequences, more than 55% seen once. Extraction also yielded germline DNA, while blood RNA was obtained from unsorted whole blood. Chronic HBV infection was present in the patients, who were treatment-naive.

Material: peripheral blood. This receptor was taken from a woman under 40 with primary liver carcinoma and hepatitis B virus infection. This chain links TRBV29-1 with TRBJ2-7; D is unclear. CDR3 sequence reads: CSVCAGPAYEQYF. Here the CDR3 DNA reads TGCAGCGTGTGCGCAGGACCAGCCTACGAGCAGTACTTC.